This T cell receptor beta chain emerged from a study of OX40 agonist ivuxolimab in advanced cancers. With regard to this clone: Its antigen is as yet unknown.

The CDR3 covers 16 residues. Germline values: CDR1 MGHDK, CDR2 SYGVNS. V lost 2 bases, J lost 0 bases, and 11 bases lay in between. Libraries were prepared by immunoSEQ multiplex PCR; TCRdb keeps only in-frame clonotypes and omits some of them. Counted here are about 45,000 clones, roughly 90% occurring once; the ten biggest clones make up around 17%. Overall study findings and caveats: On average, CD8+ T cells showed a greater number of expanded clones than CD4+.

Sequenced here: CD4+ or CD8+ T cells sorted from blood, sampled in a trial of the OX40 agonist ivuxolimab. This clonotype originated in an adult with an advanced solid tumor such as melanoma, head and neck, liver or kidney cancer. V gene TRBV25-1 combines with J gene TRBJ1-5; no clear D gene. The CDR3 reads CASSEGALYSNQPQHF. CDR3 nucleotide sequence: TGTGCCAGCAGTGAAGGAGCACTTTATAGCAATCAGCCCCAGCATTTT.